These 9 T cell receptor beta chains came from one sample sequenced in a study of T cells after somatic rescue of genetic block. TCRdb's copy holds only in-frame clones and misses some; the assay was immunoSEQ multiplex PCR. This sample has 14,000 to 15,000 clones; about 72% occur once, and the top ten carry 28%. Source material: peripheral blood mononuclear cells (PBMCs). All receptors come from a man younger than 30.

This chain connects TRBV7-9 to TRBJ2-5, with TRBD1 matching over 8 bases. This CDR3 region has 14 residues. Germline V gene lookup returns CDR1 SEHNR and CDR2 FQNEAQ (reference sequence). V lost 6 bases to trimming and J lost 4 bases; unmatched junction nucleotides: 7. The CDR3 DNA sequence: TGTGCCAGCAGTTTGCGTACAGGGGGAGAGACCCAGTACTTC. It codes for CASSLRTGGETQYF.

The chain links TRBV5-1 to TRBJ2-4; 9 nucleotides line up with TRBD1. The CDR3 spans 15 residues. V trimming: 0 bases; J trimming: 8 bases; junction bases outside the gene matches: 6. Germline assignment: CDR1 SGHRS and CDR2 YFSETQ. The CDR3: CASSLGHRDRDIQYF. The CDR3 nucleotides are TGCGCCAGCAGCTTGGGTCACCGGGACAGGGACATTCAGTACTTC.

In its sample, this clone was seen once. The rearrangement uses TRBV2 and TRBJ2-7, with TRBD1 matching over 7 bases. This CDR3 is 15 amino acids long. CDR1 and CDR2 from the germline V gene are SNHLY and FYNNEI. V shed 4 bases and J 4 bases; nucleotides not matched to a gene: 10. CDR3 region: CASSVYARGLYEQYF. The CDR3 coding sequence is TGTGCCAGCAGTGTATATGCTAGGGGGCTGTACGAGCAGTACTTC.

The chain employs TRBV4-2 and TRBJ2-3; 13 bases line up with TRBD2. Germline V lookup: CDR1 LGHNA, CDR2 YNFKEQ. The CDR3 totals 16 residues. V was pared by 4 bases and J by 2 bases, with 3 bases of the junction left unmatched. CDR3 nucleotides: TGTGCCAGCAGCCGACTAGCGGGGGGAAACACAGATACGCAGTATTTT. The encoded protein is CASSRLAGGNTDTQYF.

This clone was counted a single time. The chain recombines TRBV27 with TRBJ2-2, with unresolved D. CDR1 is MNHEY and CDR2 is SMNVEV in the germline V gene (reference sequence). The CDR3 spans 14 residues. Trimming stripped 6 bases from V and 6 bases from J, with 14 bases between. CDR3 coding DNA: TGTGCCAGCAGCCTTCAATTGGTCCCCGGGGAGCTGTTTTTT. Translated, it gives CASSLQLVPGELFF.

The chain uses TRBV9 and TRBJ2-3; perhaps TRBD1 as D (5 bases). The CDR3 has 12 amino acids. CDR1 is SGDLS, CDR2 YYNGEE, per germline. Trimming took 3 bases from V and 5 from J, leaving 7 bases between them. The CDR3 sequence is CASSAQGDTQYF. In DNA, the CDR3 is TGTGCCAGCAGCGCTCAGGGAGATACGCAGTATTTT.

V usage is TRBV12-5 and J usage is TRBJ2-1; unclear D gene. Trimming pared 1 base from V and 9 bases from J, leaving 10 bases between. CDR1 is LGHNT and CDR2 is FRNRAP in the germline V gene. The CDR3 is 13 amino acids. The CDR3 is CASGLEGRGEQFF. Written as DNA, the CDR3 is TGTGCTAGTGGTTTGGAGGGTAGAGGTGAGCAGTTCTTC.

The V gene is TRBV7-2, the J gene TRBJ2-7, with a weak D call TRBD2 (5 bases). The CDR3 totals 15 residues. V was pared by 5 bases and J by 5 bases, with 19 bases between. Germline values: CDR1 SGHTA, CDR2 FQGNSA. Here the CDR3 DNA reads TGTGCCAGCAGCCAATACTATGAGGGCATGGACGAGCAGTACTTC. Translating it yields CASSQYYEGMDEQYF. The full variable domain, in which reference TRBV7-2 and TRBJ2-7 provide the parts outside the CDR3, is GAGVSQSPSNKVTEKGKDVELRCDPISGHTALYWYRQSLGQGLEFLIYFQGNSAPDKSGLPSDRFSAERTGGSVSTLTIQRTQQEDSAVYLCASSQYYEGMDEQYFGPGTRLTVT.

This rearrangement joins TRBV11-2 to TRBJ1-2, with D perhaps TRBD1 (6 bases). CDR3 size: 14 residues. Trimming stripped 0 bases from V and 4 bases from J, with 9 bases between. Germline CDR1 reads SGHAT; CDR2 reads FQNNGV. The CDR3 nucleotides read TGTGCCAGCAGCTTAGACAGGGGATTCTATGGCTACACCTTC. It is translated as CASSLDRGFYGYTF.